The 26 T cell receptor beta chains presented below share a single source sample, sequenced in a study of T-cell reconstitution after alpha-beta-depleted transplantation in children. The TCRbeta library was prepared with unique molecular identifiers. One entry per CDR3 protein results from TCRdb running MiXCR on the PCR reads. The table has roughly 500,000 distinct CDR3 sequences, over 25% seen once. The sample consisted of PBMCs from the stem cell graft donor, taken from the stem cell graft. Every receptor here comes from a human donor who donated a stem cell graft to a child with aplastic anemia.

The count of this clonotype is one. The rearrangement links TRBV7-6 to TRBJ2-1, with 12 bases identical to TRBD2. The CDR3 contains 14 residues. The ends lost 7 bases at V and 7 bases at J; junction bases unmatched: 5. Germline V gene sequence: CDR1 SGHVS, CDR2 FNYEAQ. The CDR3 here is CASTATSGRNEQFF. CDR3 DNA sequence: TGTGCCAGCACGGCTACTAGCGGGAGGAATGAGCAGTTCTTC.

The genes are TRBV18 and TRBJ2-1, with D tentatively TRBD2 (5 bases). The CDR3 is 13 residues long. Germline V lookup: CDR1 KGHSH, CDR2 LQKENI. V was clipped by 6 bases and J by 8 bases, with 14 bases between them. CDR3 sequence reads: CASSDGVVDEQFF. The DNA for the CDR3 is TGTGCCAGCTCGGACGGGGTTGTGGATGAGCAGTTCTTC.

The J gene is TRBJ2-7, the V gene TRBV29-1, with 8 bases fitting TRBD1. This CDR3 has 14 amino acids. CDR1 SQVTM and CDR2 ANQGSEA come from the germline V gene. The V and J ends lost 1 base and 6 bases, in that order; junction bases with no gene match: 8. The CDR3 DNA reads TGCAGCGTTGAAGCCTGGTCAGGGGGCCGCGAGCAGTACTTC. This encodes CSVEAWSGGREQYF.

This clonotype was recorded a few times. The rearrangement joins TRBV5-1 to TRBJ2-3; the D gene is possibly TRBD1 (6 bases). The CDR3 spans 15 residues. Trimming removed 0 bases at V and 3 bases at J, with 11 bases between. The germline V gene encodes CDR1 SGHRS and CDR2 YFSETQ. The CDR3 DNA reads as TGCGCCAGCAGCTTGGAGGGGGTCCGTACAGATACGCAGTATTTT. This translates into CASSLEGVRTDTQYF.

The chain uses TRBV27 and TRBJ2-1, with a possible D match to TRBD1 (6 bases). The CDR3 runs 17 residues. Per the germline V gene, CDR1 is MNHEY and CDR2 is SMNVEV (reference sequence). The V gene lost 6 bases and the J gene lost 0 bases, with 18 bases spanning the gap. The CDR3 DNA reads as TGTGCCAGCAGCCCGAACCCACAGGGTGGCTCCTACAATGAGCAGTTCTTC. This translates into CASSPNPQGGSYNEQFF.

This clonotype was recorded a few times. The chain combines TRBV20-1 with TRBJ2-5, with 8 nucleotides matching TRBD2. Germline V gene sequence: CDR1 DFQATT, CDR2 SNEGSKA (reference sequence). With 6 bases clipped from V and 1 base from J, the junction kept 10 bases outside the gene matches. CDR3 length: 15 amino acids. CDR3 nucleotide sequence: TGCAGTGCCCCATCAGCGGGAGTGCCCCAAGAGACCCAGTACTTC. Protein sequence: CSAPSAGVPQETQYF.

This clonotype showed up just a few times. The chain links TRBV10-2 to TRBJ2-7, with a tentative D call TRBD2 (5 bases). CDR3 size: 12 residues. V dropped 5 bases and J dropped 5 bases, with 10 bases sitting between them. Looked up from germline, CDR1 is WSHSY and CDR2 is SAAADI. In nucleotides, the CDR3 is TGCGCCAGCAGTCCCTCCGGGGACGAGCAGTACGTC. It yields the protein CASSPSGDEQYV.

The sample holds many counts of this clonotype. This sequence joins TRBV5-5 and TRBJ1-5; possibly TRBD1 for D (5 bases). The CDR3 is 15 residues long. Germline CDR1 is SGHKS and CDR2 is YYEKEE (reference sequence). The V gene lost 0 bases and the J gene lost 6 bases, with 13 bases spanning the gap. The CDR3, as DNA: TGTGCCAGCAGCTTGGCCAGCAGCAGGGCTCAGCCCCAGCATTTT. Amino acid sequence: CASSLASSRAQPQHF. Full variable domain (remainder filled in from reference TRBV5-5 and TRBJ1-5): DAGVTQSPTHLIKTRGQQVTLRCSPISGHKSVSWYQQVLGQGPQFIFQYYEKEERGRGNFPDRFSARQFPNYSSELNVNALLLGDSALYLCASSLASSRAQPQHFGDGTRLSIL.

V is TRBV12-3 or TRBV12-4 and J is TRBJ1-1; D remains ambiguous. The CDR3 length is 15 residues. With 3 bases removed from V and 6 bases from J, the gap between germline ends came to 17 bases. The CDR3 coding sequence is TGTGCCAGCAGTTTGGCAAAGGGTAGAGACTCTGAAGCTTTCTTT. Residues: CASSLAKGRDSEAFF.

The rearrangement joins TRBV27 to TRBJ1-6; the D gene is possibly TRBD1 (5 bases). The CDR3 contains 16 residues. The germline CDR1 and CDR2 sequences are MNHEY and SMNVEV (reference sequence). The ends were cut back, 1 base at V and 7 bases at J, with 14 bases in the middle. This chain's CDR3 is CASSLLEGPVNSPLHF. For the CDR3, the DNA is TGTGCCAGCAGTTTATTAGAGGGGCCTGTAAATTCACCCCTCCACTTT.

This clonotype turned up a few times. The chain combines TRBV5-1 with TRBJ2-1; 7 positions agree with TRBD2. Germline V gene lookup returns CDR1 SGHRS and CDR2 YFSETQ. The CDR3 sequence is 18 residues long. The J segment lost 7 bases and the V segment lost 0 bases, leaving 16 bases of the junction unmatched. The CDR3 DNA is TGCGCCAGCAGCTTGGAAAAAGGTGGCGGGAGTCATAGAAATGAGCAGTTCTTC. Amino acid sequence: CASSLEKGGGSHRNEQFF.

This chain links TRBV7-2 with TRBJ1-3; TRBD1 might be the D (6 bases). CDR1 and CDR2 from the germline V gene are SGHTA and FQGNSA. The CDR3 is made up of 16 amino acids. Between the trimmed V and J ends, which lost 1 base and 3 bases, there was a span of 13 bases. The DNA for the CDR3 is TGTGCCAGCAGCTTAGGTCATGCGACAGGTGGAAACACCATATATTTT. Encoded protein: CASSLGHATGGNTIYF.

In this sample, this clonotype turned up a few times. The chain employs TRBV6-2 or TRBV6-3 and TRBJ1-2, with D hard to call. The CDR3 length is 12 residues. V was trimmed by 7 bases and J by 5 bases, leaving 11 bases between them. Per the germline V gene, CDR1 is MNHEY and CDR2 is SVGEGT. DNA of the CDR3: TGTGCCAGCACCAAGGAGGGTTATGGCTACACCTTC. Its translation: CASTKEGYGYTF.

CDR3 coding DNA: TGTGCCACCAGTGACCACGGGACCGCAAAAGGGCGGAGCTCCTACAATGAGCAGTTCTTC. Translated: CATSDHGTAKGRSSYNEQFF. The chain is built from TRBV24-1 and TRBJ2-1; either TRBD1 or TRBD2 may fit D (5 bases each). The V end was cut by 4 bases, the J end by 0 bases, with 24 bases between. The CDR3 has 20 residues. Germline CDR1 KGHDR, CDR2 SFDVKD.

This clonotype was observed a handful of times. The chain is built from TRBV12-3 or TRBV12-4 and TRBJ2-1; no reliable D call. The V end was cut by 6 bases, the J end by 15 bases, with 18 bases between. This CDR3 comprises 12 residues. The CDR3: CASSQRQAAGFF. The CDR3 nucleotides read TGTGCCAGCAGCCAGAGACAAGCAGCAGGGTTCTTC.

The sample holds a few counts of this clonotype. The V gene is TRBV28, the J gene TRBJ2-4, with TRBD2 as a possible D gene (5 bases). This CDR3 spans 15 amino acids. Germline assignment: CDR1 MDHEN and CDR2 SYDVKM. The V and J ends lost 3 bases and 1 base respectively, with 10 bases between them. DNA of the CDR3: TGTGCCAGCAGTTTGTCCGGGATGGCCAAAAACATTCAGTACTTC. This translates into CASSLSGMAKNIQYF.

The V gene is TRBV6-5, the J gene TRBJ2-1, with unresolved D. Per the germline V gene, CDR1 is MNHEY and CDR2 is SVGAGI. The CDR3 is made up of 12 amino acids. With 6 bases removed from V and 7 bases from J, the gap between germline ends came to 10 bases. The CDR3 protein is CASRLTENEQFF. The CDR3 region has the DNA TGTGCCAGCAGACTCACAGAGAATGAGCAGTTCTTC.

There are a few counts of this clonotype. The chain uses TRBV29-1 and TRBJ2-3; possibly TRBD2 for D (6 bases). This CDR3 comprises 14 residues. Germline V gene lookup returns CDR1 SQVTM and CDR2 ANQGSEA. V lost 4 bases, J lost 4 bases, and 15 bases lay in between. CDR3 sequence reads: CSVAGSGGSDTQYF. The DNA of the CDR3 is TGCAGCGTTGCCGGGAGTGGTGGTTCAGATACGCAGTATTTT.

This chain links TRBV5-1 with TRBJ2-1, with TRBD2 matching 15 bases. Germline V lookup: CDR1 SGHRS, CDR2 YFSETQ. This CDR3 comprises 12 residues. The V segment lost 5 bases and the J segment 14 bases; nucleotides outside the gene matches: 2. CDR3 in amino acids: CASSRTSGREFF. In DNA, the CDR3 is TGCGCCAGCAGTCGGACTAGCGGGAGGGAGTTCTTC.

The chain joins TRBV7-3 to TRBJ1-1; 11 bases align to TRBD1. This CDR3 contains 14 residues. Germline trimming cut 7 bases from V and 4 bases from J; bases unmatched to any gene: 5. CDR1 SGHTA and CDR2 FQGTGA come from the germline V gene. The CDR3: CASTPGTGGTEAFF. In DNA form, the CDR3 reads TGTGCCAGCACCCCTGGGACAGGGGGCACTGAAGCTTTCTTT.

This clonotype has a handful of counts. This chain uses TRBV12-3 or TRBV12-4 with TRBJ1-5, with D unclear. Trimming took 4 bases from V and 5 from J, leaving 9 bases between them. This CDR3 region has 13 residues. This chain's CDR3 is CASSSNSYQPQHF. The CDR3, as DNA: TGTGCCAGCAGTTCTAACAGCTATCAGCCCCAGCATTTT.

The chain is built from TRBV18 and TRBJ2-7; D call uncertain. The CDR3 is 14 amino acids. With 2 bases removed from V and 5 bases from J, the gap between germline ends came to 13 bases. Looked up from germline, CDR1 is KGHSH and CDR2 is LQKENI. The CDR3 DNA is TGTGCCAGCTCACCATCGCGAAATGCAAACGAGCAGTACTTC. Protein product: CASSPSRNANEQYF.

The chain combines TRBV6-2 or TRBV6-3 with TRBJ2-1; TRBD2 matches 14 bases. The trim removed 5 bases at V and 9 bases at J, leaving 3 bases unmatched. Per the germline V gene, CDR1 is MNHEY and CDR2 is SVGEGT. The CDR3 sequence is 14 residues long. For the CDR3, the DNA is TGTGCCAGCAGTGGGACTAGCGGGAGCTCTGAGCAGTTCTTC. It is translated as CASSGTSGSSEQFF.

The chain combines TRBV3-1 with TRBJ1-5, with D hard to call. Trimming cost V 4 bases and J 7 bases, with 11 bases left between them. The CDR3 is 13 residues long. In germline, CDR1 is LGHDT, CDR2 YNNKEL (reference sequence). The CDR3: CASSRQPNQPQHF. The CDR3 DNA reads TGTGCCAGCAGCCGACAACCCAACCAGCCCCAGCATTTT.

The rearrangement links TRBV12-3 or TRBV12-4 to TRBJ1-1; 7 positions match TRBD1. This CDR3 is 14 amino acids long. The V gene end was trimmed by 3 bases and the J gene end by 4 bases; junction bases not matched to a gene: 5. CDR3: CASSLGTASTEAFF. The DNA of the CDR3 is TGTGCCAGCAGTTTGGGGACAGCGAGCACTGAAGCTTTCTTT.

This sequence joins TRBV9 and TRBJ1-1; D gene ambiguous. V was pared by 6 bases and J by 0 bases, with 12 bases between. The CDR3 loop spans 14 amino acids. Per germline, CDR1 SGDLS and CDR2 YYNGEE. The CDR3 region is CASTADGLNTEAFF. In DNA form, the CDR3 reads TGTGCCAGCACCGCGGACGGACTGAACACTGAAGCTTTCTTT.